The 15 T cell receptor beta chains below were found in one sample sequenced in a study of blood T cell repertoires in COVID-19. Data came from immunoSEQ multiplex PCR; TCRdb stores just in-frame clones and leaves some out. The table records about 75,000 clones, around nine tenths of them present only once. The sample consisted of peripheral blood. The receptors derive from a human donor in a cohort sampled during active COVID-19.

The gene calls are TRBV5-6 and TRBJ2-7; 9 nucleotides agree with TRBD1. The CDR3 length is 15 residues. Trimming removed 4 bases from V and 2 bases from J; junction bases left unmatched: 7. The germline V gene has CDR1 SGHDT and CDR2 YYEEEE. The CDR3 nucleotides read TGTGCCAGCAGCATATGGGGACAGGGCCCCTACGAGCAGTACTTC. Its translation: CASSIWGQGPYEQYF.

The rearrangement joins TRBV2 to TRBJ2-5, with 10 bases fitting TRBD1. Germline V gene sequence: CDR1 SNHLY, CDR2 FYNNEI. The CDR3 extends over 16 amino acids. J gave up 4 bases and V 7 bases, and 12 bases lay outside the gene matches. CDR3 loop: CASKSTGGARGETQYF. DNA of the CDR3: TGTGCCAGCAAATCGACAGGGGGCGCGAGGGGAGAGACCCAGTACTTC. The full variable domain, in which reference TRBV2 and TRBJ2-5 provide the parts outside the CDR3, is EPEVTQTPSHQVTQMGQEVILRCVPISNHLYFYWYRQILGQKVEFLVSFYNNEISEKSEIFDDQFSVERPDGSNFTLKIRSTKLEDSAMYFCASKSTGGARGETQYFGPGTRLLVL.

The rearrangement uses TRBV19 and TRBJ2-2; the D is unclear. The CDR3 length is 12 residues. Germline V gives CDR1 LNHDA, CDR2 SQIVND (reference sequence). V dropped 5 bases and J dropped 5 bases, with 6 bases sitting between them. CDR3 coding DNA: TGTGCCAGTAGTCGCGAGACCGGGGAGCTGTTTTTT. Translation: CASSRETGELFF.

The V call is TRBV28, the J call TRBJ2-1, with 7 bases identical to TRBD2. The germline gives CDR1 MDHEN, CDR2 SYDVKM. This CDR3 comprises 13 residues. The trim removed 5 bases at V and 9 bases at J, leaving 7 bases unmatched. The CDR3 protein is CASSATSPGEQFF. The DNA for the CDR3 is TGTGCCAGCAGTGCGACTAGCCCTGGTGAGCAGTTCTTC.

The chain joins TRBV7-2 to TRBJ2-3, with D hard to call. The ends were cut back, 6 bases at V and 4 bases at J, with 5 bases in the middle. The CDR3 has 11 amino acids. Germline values: CDR1 SGHTA, CDR2 FQGNSA. The CDR3 sequence: CASSHADTQYF. CDR3 bases: TGTGCCAGCAGTCATGCAGATACGCAGTATTTT.

V usage is TRBV19 and J usage is TRBJ2-3; 12 positions agree with TRBD2. Germline loops: CDR1 LNHDA, CDR2 SQIVND (reference sequence). This CDR3 comprises 14 residues. Germline trimming cut 5 bases from V and 5 bases from J; bases unmatched to any gene: 2. The CDR3: CASSEGLAGDTQYF. The CDR3 DNA sequence: TGTGCCAGTAGTGAGGGACTAGCGGGAGATACGCAGTATTTT.

The J gene is TRBJ2-1, the V gene TRBV18; 13 bases map to TRBD2. Germline CDR1 and CDR2: KGHSH and LQKENI. V lost 3 bases, J lost 0 bases, and 5 bases stayed unmatched. The CDR3 covers 18 residues. The CDR3 DNA reads TGTGCCAGCTCACCGAAACTAGCGGGAGGGAGCTCCTACAATGAGCAGTTCTTC. Its translation: CASSPKLAGGSSYNEQFF.

This clone has more than one count but fewer than ten. The chain carries TRBV29-1 and TRBJ2-1; 9 positions match TRBD1. This CDR3 contains 17 residues. CDR1 is SQVTM, CDR2 ANQGSEA, per germline. V was clipped by 0 bases and J by 9 bases; unmatched bases: 15. CDR3 amino acids: CSVEDVGTGLGNGEQFF. CDR3 nucleotides: TGCAGCGTTGAAGATGTAGGGACAGGGCTAGGGAATGGTGAGCAGTTCTTC.

The chain joins TRBV7-9 to TRBJ1-2; perhaps TRBD1 as D (6 bases). In germline, CDR1 is SEHNR, CDR2 FQNEAQ (reference sequence). This CDR3 contains 13 residues. Trimming stripped 8 bases from V and 0 bases from J, with 10 bases between. The CDR3 sequence: CASATGTNYGYTF. In DNA, the CDR3 is TGTGCCAGCGCCACAGGGACTAACTATGGCTACACCTTC.

The chain employs TRBV29-1 and TRBJ2-1, with 8 positions matching TRBD1. Germline CDR1 reads SQVTM; CDR2 reads ANQGSEA. V gave up 0 bases and J gave up 8 bases; unmatched junction bases: 6. The CDR3 covers 14 residues. CDR3 in amino acids: CSVEDQGQGDEQFF. DNA of the CDR3: TGCAGCGTTGAAGATCAAGGACAGGGTGATGAGCAGTTCTTC.

The count of this clone is one. V and J are TRBV27 and TRBJ2-2, with D unresolved. The V gene's germline CDR1 is MNHEY and CDR2 SMNVEV (reference sequence). Between the trimmed V and J ends, which lost 2 bases and 2 bases, there was a span of 9 bases. The length of the CDR3 is 15 residues. CDR3 residues: CASSLMGSNTGELFF. DNA of the CDR3: TGTGCCAGCAGTTTAATGGGCAGCAACACCGGGGAGCTGTTTTTT.

The chain recombines TRBV5-1 with TRBJ2-3; 9 nucleotides align to TRBD2. V lost 4 bases to trimming and J lost 3 bases; unmatched junction nucleotides: 9. The CDR3 runs to 16 residues. From germline, CDR1 is SGHRS and CDR2 YFSETQ. CDR3 sequence reads: CASSLSGGFYTDTQYF. CDR3 sequence (DNA): TGCGCCAGCAGCCTTAGCGGGGGCTTTTATACAGATACGCAGTATTTT.

The rearrangement links TRBV15 to TRBJ2-7; a possible D gene is TRBD2 (6 bases). The CDR3 spans 16 residues. Germline assignment: CDR1 LNHNV and CDR2 YYDKDF (reference sequence). Deletions cut 5 bases from V and 4 bases from J, with 21 bases between. CDR3 protein: CATSPEVRRGIYEQYF. The CDR3 bases are TGTGCCACCAGCCCGGAAGTAAGACGGGGGATATACGAGCAGTACTTC.

A single count supports this clone. The chain joins TRBV27 to TRBJ1-1; a possible D gene is TRBD1 (6 bases). Germline CDR1 is MNHEY and CDR2 is SMNVEV (reference sequence). V was pared by 7 bases and J by 5 bases, with 20 bases between. The CDR3 runs 15 residues. The CDR3 sequence is CASTPTTGLRTEAFF. For the CDR3, the DNA is TGTGCCAGCACCCCAACGACAGGCCTTAGAACTGAAGCTTTCTTT.

The chain combines TRBV9 with TRBJ1-1, with D tentatively TRBD1 (5 bases). V was shortened by 4 bases and J by 5 bases, with 12 bases between the two germline ends. The CDR3 spans 13 residues. The germline CDR1 and CDR2 sequences are SGDLS and YYNGEE. In DNA form, the CDR3 reads TGTGCCAGCAGCACGGGGGGTGGAACTGAAGCTTTCTTT. It codes for CASSTGGGTEAFF.